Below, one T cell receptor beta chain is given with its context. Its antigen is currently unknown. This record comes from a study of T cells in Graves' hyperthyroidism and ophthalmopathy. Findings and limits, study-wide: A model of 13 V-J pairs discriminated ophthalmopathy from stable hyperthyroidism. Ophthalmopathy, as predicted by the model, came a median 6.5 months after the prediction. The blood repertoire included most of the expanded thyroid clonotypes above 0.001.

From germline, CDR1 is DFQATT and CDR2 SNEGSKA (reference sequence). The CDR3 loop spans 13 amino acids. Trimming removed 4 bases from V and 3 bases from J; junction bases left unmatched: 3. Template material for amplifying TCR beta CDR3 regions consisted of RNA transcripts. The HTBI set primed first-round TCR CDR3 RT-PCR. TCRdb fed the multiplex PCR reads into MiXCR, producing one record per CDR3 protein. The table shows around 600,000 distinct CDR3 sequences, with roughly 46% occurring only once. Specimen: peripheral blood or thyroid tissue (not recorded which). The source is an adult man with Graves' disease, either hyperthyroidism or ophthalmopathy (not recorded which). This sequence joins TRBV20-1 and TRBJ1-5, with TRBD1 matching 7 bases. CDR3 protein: CSAKGQSNQPQHF. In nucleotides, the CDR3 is TGCAGTGCTAAGGGACAGTCCAATCAGCCCCAGCATTTT.